This is a list of T cell receptor beta chains from one sample in a study of beta chain features in type 1 diabetes. Sequenced by immunoSEQ multiplex PCR; TCRdb stores in-frame clones only, minus some. The top ten clones hold 0.035% to 0.045% of a sample with 600,000 or so clones, over 12% of them seen once. Material for sequencing was naive CD4+ T cells from blood. The origin of the receptors is a man between 18 and 29 years old with type 1 diabetes. Each CDR3 is given with its conserved first and last residue. The order of the fields is J gene, V gene, D gene, CDR3 protein. A D gene is named only where the DNA matches it firmly.

TRBJ2-3	TRBV27	-	CASSFRGSTDTQYF
TRBJ1-4	TRBV28	-	CASGVWANEKLFF
TRBJ2-5	TRBV30	TRBD2	CAWSVGLAGETQYF
TRBJ2-2	TRBV18	-	CASSEGHFTGELFF
TRBJ1-1	TRBV29-1	-	CSVEPTQGRGNTEAFF
TRBJ2-5	TRBV9	TRBD2	CASSPRDYTKTQYF
TRBJ2-1	TRBV18	-	CASSPAGNWQFF
TRBJ1-1	TRBV7-6	-	CASVDGGMNTEAFF
TRBJ2-3	TRBV5-1	TRBD1	CASSFGQGTDTQYF
TRBJ2-1	TRBV6-5	-	CASSYTPGTYNEQFF
TRBJ2-7	TRBV10-3	TRBD2	CAISGGSGLYEQYF
TRBJ2-3	TRBV5-4	-	CASSSPGLGTDTQYF
TRBJ1-1	TRBV5-1	-	CASSSRMNTEAFF
TRBJ2-1	TRBV7-9	-	CASEIYNEQFF
TRBJ2-2	TRBV12-5	-	CASGNTGELFF
TRBJ2-7	TRBV18	-	CASSPRAVNSYEQYF
TRBJ2-1	TRBV5-1	-	CASSLRGRVSSYNEQFF
TRBJ2-5	TRBV6-5	-	CASSSWGAQETQYF
TRBJ2-5	TRBV7-3	TRBD1	CASSLDREETQYF
TRBJ1-5	TRBV2	-	CASRQEEIGNQPQHF
-	TRBV30	-	CAWSVLGSMGRYEQYF
TRBJ1-1	TRBV11-2	-	CASSTFAGFTEAFF
TRBJ1-4	TRBV19	-	CASSMSRGKLFF
TRBJ1-2	TRBV4-1	TRBD1	CASSQVYGQGDYGYTF
TRBJ2-1	TRBV6-1	TRBD2	CASSRNLAGRGEQFF
TRBJ2-3	TRBV4-1	-	CASSQGSSTQYF
TRBJ1-3	TRBV9	-	CASSDQVTGNTIYF
TRBJ1-2	TRBV2	TRBD1	CASSLDRGSSGYTF
TRBJ2-1	TRBV30	-	CAWSLTNEQFF
TRBJ2-1	TRBV6-6	-	CATGPNRVGGNEQFF
TRBJ2-7	TRBV5-1	TRBD2	CASSFGTSGRYEQYF
TRBJ2-2	TRBV27	-	CASSSRPRTVANTGELFF
TRBJ1-1	TRBV10-3	TRBD1	CAISEWFGQGPSNTEAFF
TRBJ2-6	TRBV4-1	TRBD1	CASSPTGNRGSGANVLTF
TRBJ1-1	TRBV30	-	CAWGEQAGAEAFF
TRBJ2-1	TRBV5-1	-	CASSLEGLSYNEQFF
TRBJ1-6	TRBV7-2	-	CASSLDSPLHF
TRBJ1-3	TRBV13	-	CASSYSGNTIYF
TRBJ2-3	TRBV7-2	-	CASSSRVPDTQYF
TRBJ1-1	TRBV30	-	CAWSVGPPGTEAFF
TRBJ1-4	TRBV25-1	TRBD1	CASSVAGQGWEKLFF
TRBJ1-5	TRBV7-9	-	CASSLSTAVNQPQHF
TRBJ2-5	TRBV5-1	-	CASSLSWGAMETQYF
TRBJ2-3	TRBV7-8	-	CASSRRSGGATDTQYF
TRBJ1-6	TRBV7-8	-	CAIRAGREVNSPLHF
TRBJ2-2	TRBV29-1	-	CSVARTQGAGELFF
TRBJ1-2	TRBV19	TRBD1	CASSRPGTGLYGYTF
TRBJ1-1	TRBV10-3	TRBD1	CAILRTGDTEAFF